This is a list of T cell receptor beta chains from one sample in a study of read filtering for tumor transcriptome and immune sequencing. TCRdb fed the reads into MiXCR, producing one record per CDR3 protein. The repertoire has about 38,000 distinct CDR3 sequences, 11% to 15% of them found once; the top ten carry less than 20%. The sequenced sample was a population of CD138-negative cells sorted from bone marrow. The receptors were gathered from a donor aged 40 or older with multiple myeloma. Both conserved end residues are part of each CDR3. A D gene is named only where the DNA matches it firmly. The size entry is marked missing in some rows and otherwise reads once, few, many or a size class.

J gene	V gene	D gene	clone size	CDR3 protein	CDR3 DNA
TRBJ2-3	TRBV6-1	TRBD2	many	CASSASGGLDTQYF	TGTGCCAGCAGTGCTAGCGGGGGGTTAGATACGCAGTATTTT
TRBJ2-5	TRBV7-9	NA	many	CASSPGRGDVETQYF	TGTGCCAGCAGCCCGGGCAGGGGTGACGTGGAGACCCAGTACTTC
TRBJ2-1	TRBV15	NA	many	CATSTGLGGSSYNEQFF	TGTGCCACCAGCACCGGTTTAGGGGGGAGCTCCTACAATGAGCAGTTCTTC
TRBJ1-5	TRBV5-6	NA	many	CASSRSNQPQHF	TGTGCCAGCAGCCGTAGCAATCAGCCCCAGCATTTT
TRBJ1-5	TRBV6-5	NA	many	CASSSPRRNQPQHF	TGTGCCAGCAGTTCCCCCCGCCGCAATCAGCCCCAGCATTTT
TRBJ2-5	TRBV20-1	NA	many	CSARDLGSLETQYF	TGCAGTGCTAGAGACCTAGGGAGTTTGGAGACCCAGTACTTC
TRBJ2-5	TRBV7-6	NA	many	CASNSLGQTQYF	TGTGCCAGCAACTCCCTTGGGCAGACCCAGTACTTC
TRBJ1-1	TRBV11-3	NA	many	CASSLGGTTEAFF	TGTGCCAGCAGCTTAGGGGGTACCACTGAAGCTTTCTTT
TRBJ2-2	TRBV7-6	TRBD1	many	CASSSKKTGHGELFF	TGTGCCAGCAGCTCGAAGAAGACAGGGCACGGGGAGCTGTTTTTT
TRBJ2-1	TRBV20-1	NA	many	CSARDFGSFNEQFF	TGCAGTGCTAGAGACTTCGGGAGTTTCAATGAGCAGTTCTTC
TRBJ2-5	TRBV7-6	TRBD2	many	CASSHNSGGAQETQYF	TGTGCCAGCAGCCACAATAGCGGGGGGGCACAAGAGACCCAGTACTTC
TRBJ2-7	TRBV7-9	NA	NA	CASSLLGGDEQYF	TGTGCCAGCAGCTTGTTAGGGGGGGACGAGCAGTACTTC
TRBJ2-2	TRBV19	NA	many	CASSKGQNTGELFF	TGTGCCAGTAGTAAGGGACAGAACACCGGGGAGCTGTTTTTT
TRBJ2-1	TRBV4-1	NA	NA	CASSEGMGCNEQLF	TGCGCCAGCAGCGAAGGTATGGGCTGCAATGAGCAGCTCTTC
TRBJ1-1	TRBV12-3/TRBV12-4	NA	many	CASSTLEGIRRAFF	TGTGCCAGCAGCACCTTGGAGGGGATCAGGAGAGCTTTCTTT
TRBJ2-1	TRBV3-1	TRBD1	many	CASSTPGTGWLDEQFF	TGTGCCAGCAGCACCCCCGGGACAGGCTGGTTGGATGAGCAGTTCTTC
TRBJ2-3	TRBV7-9	NA	many	CASSWGPSTDTQYF	TGTGCCAGCAGCTGGGGCCCTAGCACAGATACGCAGTATTTT
TRBJ2-5	TRBV12-3/TRBV12-4	NA	NA	CASRLGPSVVRETQYF	TGCGCCAGCAGATTAGGGCCTAGCGTGGTTAGAGAGACCCAGTACTTC
TRBJ2-7	TRBV5-1	TRBD1	NA	CASSLVVDTGGPYEQYF	TGCGCCAGCAGCTTGGTGGTGGACACAGGGGGCCCCTACGAGCAGTACTTC
TRBJ2-7	TRBV20-1	NA	few	CSASASPYEQYF	TGCAGTGCTAGTGCCTCTCCCTACGAGCAGTACTTC
TRBJ2-7	TRBV9	NA	many	CASSLTGTYEQYF	TGTGCCAGCAGCTTAACAGGAACCTACGAGCAGTACTTC
TRBJ2-3	TRBV30	TRBD2	many	CAWSAGRLAGYITQYF	TGTGCCTGGAGTGCCGGTCGACTAGCGGGGTACATTACGCAGTATTTT
TRBJ1-1	TRBV20-1	TRBD1	many	CSAGGTGTPEAFF	TGCAGTGCTGGCGGGACAGGTACGCCTGAAGCTTTCTTT
TRBJ1-1	TRBV11-2	TRBD1	many	CASSPRWTGGATEAFF	TGTGCCAGCAGCCCCCGTTGGACAGGGGGTGCCACTGAAGCTTTCTTT
TRBJ2-7	TRBV2	NA	few	CASLVEGAYSYEQYF	TGTGCCAGCCTTGTGGAGGGGGCCTACTCCTACGAGCAGTACTTC
TRBJ1-2	TRBV6-5	NA	NA	CASLSRADGYTF	TGTGCCAGCTTATCCAGAGCCGATGGCTACACCTTC
TRBJ1-5	TRBV10-3	NA	many	CAISEVRLNSNQPQHF	TGTGCCATCAGTGAGGTGAGGCTTAATAGCAATCAGCCCCAGCATTTT
TRBJ2-3	TRBV2	NA	NA	CASKITDTQYF	TGTGCCAGCAAAATCACAGATACGCAGTATTTT
TRBJ2-3	TRBV19	NA	many	CASSKGTRVTSDTQYF	TGTGCCAGTAGTAAGGGGACCAGGGTAACTTCGGATACGCAGTATTTT
TRBJ2-5	TRBV5-1	NA	many	CASTAGQWQETQYF	TGCGCCAGCACAGCGGGACAGTGGCAAGAGACCCAGTACTTC
TRBJ2-2	TRBV29-1	NA	many	CSAEQGSGTGELFF	TGCAGCGCTGAACAGGGTAGTGGCACCGGGGAGCTGTTTTTT
TRBJ1-5	TRBV20-1	NA	medium-sized	CSARMGAGSNQPQHF	TGCAGTGCTAGAATGGGGGCGGGGAGCAATCAGCCCCAGCATTTT
TRBJ2-5	TRBV6-4	NA	many	CASSDGTHGTQYF	TGTGCCAGCAGTGACGGGACCCACGGGACCCAGTACTTC
TRBJ2-1	TRBV5-1	NA	many	CASSSVAGNIPSYNEQFF	TGCGCCAGCAGCTCGGTCGCAGGCAATATCCCATCCTACAATGAGCAGTTCTTC
TRBJ2-6	TRBV28	NA	few	CASSLGGGGGANVLTF	TGTGCCAGCAGTTTAGGGGGGGGCGGCGGGGCCAACGTCCTGACTTTC
TRBJ1-5	TRBV28	NA	many	CASSFLGVNQPQHF	TGTGCCAGCAGTTTTTTGGGAGTAAATCAGCCCCAGCATTTT
TRBJ1-1	TRBV6-1	TRBD1	many	CASSRGQENTEAFF	TGTGCCAGCAGTAGAGGACAGGAGAACACTGAAGCTTTCTTT
TRBJ2-5	TRBV2	NA	many	CASRERRPYQETQYF	TGTGCCAGCAGGGAACGACGGCCGTATCAAGAGACCCAGTACTTC
TRBJ2-5	TRBV29-1	NA	many	CSVVYGLQETQYF	TGCAGCGTTGTTTACGGGCTACAAGAGACCCAGTACTTC
TRBJ2-7	TRBV30	TRBD1	many	CAWSKVKGQAYEQYF	TGTGCCTGGAGTAAAGTGAAGGGACAGGCCTACGAGCAGTACTTC
TRBJ2-3	TRBV7-2	NA	many	CASSLGRGAWDTQYF	TGTGCCAGCAGCCTCGGCCGGGGGGCATGGGATACGCAGTATTTT
TRBJ2-2	TRBV5-1	NA	many	CASSSGQTNTGELFF	TGCGCCAGCAGCTCCGGACAGACGAACACCGGGGAGCTGTTTTTT
TRBJ2-7	TRBV4-1	TRBD2	many	CASSQGGGLAYEQYF	TGCGCCAGCAGCCAAGGGGGGGGACTCGCCTACGAGCAGTACTTC